This passage covers 25 T cell receptor beta chains from one sample sequenced in a study of tumor and adjacent non-tumor tissue in lung cancer. A modified ARM-PCR protocol with three rounds of nested PCR amplified TCRbeta. Each CDR3 protein gets one entry after TCRdb re-called the multiplex PCR reads with MiXCR. The sample lists 110,000 or so distinct CDR3 sequences, under 65% seen once, with under 20% in the top ten. RNA was extracted from bulk tissue without any cell sorting. More than 3 cm separated this lung sample from the edge of the tumor. The material sequenced was distant non-tumor lung tissue. Receptors originate from a man aged 60-69 years with non-small cell lung cancer.

This CDR3 is CASSLLGTWEGIQYF. Written as DNA, the CDR3 is TGTGCCAGCAGTCTACTGGGGACATGGGAAGGCATTCAGTACTTC. The rearrangement links TRBV12-3 or TRBV12-4 to TRBJ2-4; TRBD1 is a possible D gene (6 bases). The CDR3 is 15 residues long. Trimming took 5 bases from V and 9 from J, leaving 20 bases between them.

The chain carries TRBV20-1 and TRBJ1-3; D gene unclear. Germline V gene sequence: CDR1 DFQATT, CDR2 SNEGSKA (reference sequence). This CDR3 contains 16 residues. Trimming removed 1 base at V and 4 bases at J, with 17 bases between. CDR3 residues: CSARGSLSGGGNTIYF. In DNA, the CDR3 is TGCAGTGCTAGAGGGTCATTGTCGGGAGGGGGAAACACCATATATTTT.

As concerns this clonotype: At one of its ends the junction is not consistent with the germline gene, which may arise from a read error. The J gene is TRBJ1-4, the V gene TRBV4-3; D gene unclear. Germline V lookup: CDR1 LGHNA, CDR2 YSLEER. This CDR3 is 16 amino acids long. The CDR3 DNA sequence: TGCGCCAGCAGCCAAGAAGAGGCGGAACGGGTTGAAAAACTGTATTTT. As protein: CASSQEEAERVEKLYF.

This chain connects TRBV18 to TRBJ2-7, with 8 nucleotides matching TRBD2. The junction had 8 bases not matched to a gene; V was cut back by 2 bases and J by 8 bases. The CDR3 spans 14 residues. Germline CDR1 KGHSH, CDR2 LQKENI. The CDR3 sequence: CASSPNSGGFKQYF. Written as DNA, the CDR3 is TGTGCCAGCTCACCAAACAGCGGGGGTTTCAAGCAGTACTTC.

In the case of this clonotype: The junction departs from the called germline gene at one end, perhaps through a read error. The rearrangement uses TRBV6-5 and TRBJ1-3; D may be TRBD1 (6 bases). Germline V gene sequence: CDR1 MNHEY, CDR2 SVGAGI. CDR3 length equals 15 residues. The CDR3 is CASSNSGASGNIMYF. The CDR3 nucleotides read TGTGCCAGCAGTAACTCAGGGGCCTCTGGAAACATCATGTATTTT.

The chain combines TRBV6-5 with TRBJ1-4, with a possible D match to TRBD1 (5 bases). Trimming stripped 5 bases from V and 11 bases from J, with 21 bases between. Looked up from germline, CDR1 is MNHEY and CDR2 is SVGAGI. The CDR3 consists of 15 residues. CDR3 sequence reads: CASSGSGSRVDKLFF. CDR3 DNA: TGTGCCAGCAGTGGCTCAGGGAGTCGGGTTGATAAACTGTTTTTT.

Note on this clonotype: Germline is not matched at one junction end, which may reflect a read error. The V call is TRBV20-1, the J call TRBJ2-4, with 10 nucleotides matching TRBD1. Germline V gives CDR1 DFQATT, CDR2 SNEGSKA (reference sequence). The CDR3 sequence is 15 residues long. The CDR3, as DNA: TGCAGTGGTCCCCGACAGGGGGCGTCCAAAAACTTTCAGTACTTC. Translated, it gives CSGPRQGASKNFQYF.

Notes on this clonotype: A much larger clone sits a single nucleotide away, making a read error possible. The V call is TRBV20-1, the J call TRBJ1-1; a possible D gene is TRBD1 (5 bases). In germline, CDR1 is DFQATT, CDR2 SNEGSKA (reference sequence). This CDR3 region has 15 residues. CDR3 in amino acids: CSARDTQGKNTEASF. The DNA for the CDR3 is TGCAGTGCTAGAGATACTCAGGGAAAGAACACTGAAGCTTCCTTT.

This clonotype has at least ten counts. The chain has TRBV5-4 and TRBJ1-2, with TRBD1 identical over 7 bases. CDR1 and CDR2 (germline): SGHNT, YYREEE (reference sequence). V trimming: 5 bases; J trimming: 8 bases; junction bases outside the gene matches: 9. This CDR3 region has 13 residues. In nucleotides, the CDR3 is TGTGCCAGCAGGTGGGGGACAGTCCCAGGCTACACCTTC. This translates into CASRWGTVPGYTF.

This clonotype was seen only a few times. The chain uses TRBV5-1 and TRBJ2-3, with D hard to call. Germline CDR1 is SGHRS and CDR2 is YFSETQ. Trimming stripped 3 bases from V and 1 base from J, with 12 bases between. This CDR3 spans 15 amino acids. CDR3 sequence: CASSYKTGGTDTQYF. CDR3 nucleotides: TGCGCCAGCAGCTACAAGACCGGTGGCACAGATACGCAGTATTTT.

Points on this clonotype: The junction does not match germline at one end; this may be a read error. The chain uses TRBV11-2 and TRBJ2-5; D possibly uses TRBD1 or TRBD2 (5 bases each). Looked up from germline, CDR1 is SGHAT and CDR2 is FQNNGV. The CDR3 runs 14 residues. The CDR3 bases are TGTGCCAGCAGCCCCGGGGCAGGGACGGAGACACAGTACTTC. It is translated as CASSPGAGTETQYF.

On this clonotype itself: Its ends do not fully match the called genes, so a read error is possible. The chain is built from TRBV11-3 and TRBJ2-2; TRBD2 is a possible D gene (6 bases). The CDR3 loop spans 17 amino acids. Looked up from germline, CDR1 is SGHNT and CDR2 is YENEEA. The CDR3 DNA sequence: TGTGCCAGCAGTTTCCCTGGGGGGTCCACTACTACCGGGGAACTGTTTTTT. Its protein is CASSFPGGSTTTGELFF.

In regard to this clonotype: Its ends do not fully match the called genes, so a read error is possible. The chain joins TRBV6-5 to TRBJ2-1; D not certain. CDR1 and CDR2 (germline): MNHEY, SVGAGI. The CDR3 is made up of 12 amino acids. DNA for the CDR3: TGTGCCAGCAGTCAGACTGGCGGTGAGCAGCTCTTC. It yields the protein CASSQTGGEQLF.

The J gene is TRBJ1-4, the V gene TRBV12-3 or TRBV12-4; 9 nucleotides line up with TRBD1. After removal of 6 bases from V and 10 bases from J, the junction contained 9 bases not matched to a gene. CDR3 length equals 14 residues. The CDR3 loop reads CASSPGQGGVKLFF. As DNA, the CDR3 is TGTGCCAGCAGCCCGGGACAGGGCGGCGTAAAACTGTTTTTT.

This clonotype was detected once. With a much larger clone just one base away, this may be a read error. The chain carries TRBV5-1 and TRBJ1-4; D remains ambiguous. Trimming cost V 2 bases and J 0 bases, with 14 bases left between them. The length of the CDR3 is 17 residues. Germline CDR1 SGHRS, CDR2 YFSETQ. The CDR3 protein is CASSLHGRRATNEKLFF. CDR3 nucleotides: TGCGCCAGCAGCTTACATGGAAGAAGGGCAACTAATGAAAAACTGTTTTTT. The variable domain in full, with the rest retrieved from reference TRBV5-1 and TRBJ1-4, is KAGVTQTPRYLIKTRGQQVTLSCSPISGHRSVSWYQQTPGQGLQFLFEYFSETQRNKGNFPGRFSGRQFSNSRSEMNVSTLELGDSALYLCASSLHGRRATNEKLFFGSGTQLSVL.

The chain is built from TRBV6-5 and TRBJ1-6; 7 nucleotides line up with TRBD1. This CDR3 has 15 residues. The V segment lost 6 bases and the J segment 13 bases; nucleotides outside the gene matches: 15. CDR1 and CDR2 (germline): MNHEY, SVGAGI. The CDR3 coding sequence is TGTGCCAGCAGACCTACTTCAGGGGGTAATTATCCCCTCCACTTT. This gives the protein CASRPTSGGNYPLHF.

This clonotype occurred a few times. A much larger clone lies one base from this, so it may be a read error. J is TRBJ2-7 and V is TRBV6-1; D possibly corresponds to TRBD2 (6 bases). This CDR3 is built from 13 residues. The germline CDR1 and CDR2 sequences are MNHNS and SASEGT. Written as DNA, the CDR3 is TGTACCAGCAACCAGGGACTCGACTACGAGCAGTACTTC. Its translation is CTSNQGLDYEQYF.

This clonotype has only a few counts. The chain joins TRBV6-1 to TRBJ1-1; TRBD1 aligns across 8 bases. This CDR3 spans 14 amino acids. V trimming: 3 bases; J trimming: 10 bases; junction bases outside the gene matches: 10. Germline-derived CDR1 and CDR2 are MNHNS and SASEGT. The CDR3 loop is CASSEGAGGVRAFF. The CDR3 DNA follows: TGTGCCAGCAGTGAGGGGGCAGGGGGCGTCAGAGCTTTCTTT.

Regarding this clonotype: Since the CDR3 does not end with the conserved phenylalanine or tryptophan, this likely comes from a read error. The chain carries TRBV5-5 and TRBJ2-1; 9 bases map to TRBD2. The V gene's germline CDR1 is SGHKS and CDR2 YYEKEE (reference sequence). V gave up 8 bases and J gave up 12 bases; unmatched junction bases: 18. This CDR3 contains 15 residues. DNA of the CDR3: TGTGCCAGTACCCCCGGCGGGAGGGCCTGGGTAGGGCAGTTCATC. This encodes CASTPGGRAWVGQFI.

This clonotype came up a few times. The chain recombines TRBV5-4 with TRBJ2-1; D is ambiguous. The CDR3 runs 15 residues. Germline lookup yields CDR1 SGHNT and CDR2 YYREEE (reference sequence). V lost 4 bases and J 3 bases, leaving 14 bases between the germline ends. In DNA form, the CDR3 reads TGTGCCAGCAGCCCTCCCGGACGAGACTACAATGAGCAGTTCTTC. Translated, it gives CASSPPGRDYNEQFF.

To note about this clonotype: At one of its ends the junction is not consistent with the germline gene, which may arise from a read error. This rearrangement joins TRBV6-1 to TRBJ1-1; D ambiguous. CDR1 MNHNS and CDR2 SASEGT come from the germline V gene. CDR3 length equals 14 residues. Written as DNA, the CDR3 is TGTGCCTGCAGTGAGCGGGCTGCCAACACTGAAGATTTCTTT. It codes for CACSERAANTEDFF.

This chain joins TRBV29-1 and TRBJ1-2; D call uncertain. The CDR3 spans 14 residues. Germline CDR1 is SQVTM and CDR2 is ANQGSEA. The ends were cut back, 2 bases at V and 10 bases at J, with 20 bases in the middle. DNA for the CDR3: TGCAGCGTTGAAACGGAACAGCCGAGATGTGCCTACACCTTC. Protein sequence: CSVETEQPRCAYTF. The full variable domain, completed using reference TRBV29-1 and TRBJ1-2, is SAVISQKPSRDICQRGTSLTIQCQVDSQVTMMFWYRQQPGQSLTLIATANQGSEATYESGFVIDKFPISRPNLTFSTLTVSNMSPEDSSIYLCSVETEQPRCAYTFGSGTRLTVV.

For this clonotype: At one end, the junction sequence differs from germline, possibly due to a read error. The chain links TRBV6-2 or TRBV6-3 to TRBJ2-7, with 7 bases identical to TRBD1. Germline loops: CDR1 MNHEY, CDR2 SVGEGT. There are 14 residues in the CDR3. CDR3 amino acids: CGSRETGSSYEQYF. The CDR3, as DNA: TGTGGCAGCAGGGAGACAGGGAGTTCCTACGAGCAGTACTTC.

This clonotype was found a few times. Its ends do not fully match the called genes, so a read error is possible. The chain links TRBV29-1 to TRBJ1-1, with 9 bases fitting TRBD1. This CDR3 has 12 residues. In germline, CDR1 is SQVTM, CDR2 ANQGSEA. The CDR3 nucleotides read TGCGGCGCCGGACAGGGGAACACTGAAGCTTCCTTT. It translates to CGAGQGNTEASF. The complete variable domain, with remaining parts taken from reference TRBV29-1 and TRBJ1-1, reads SAVISQKPSRDICQRGTSLTIQCQVDSQVTMMFWYRQQPGQSLTLIATANQGSEATYESGFVIDKFPISRPNLTFSTLTVSNMSPEDSSIYLCGAGQGNTEASFGQGTRLTVV.

This clonotype was counted ten times or more. The chain links TRBV6-2 or TRBV6-3 to TRBJ2-7; D remains unclear. The CDR3 consists of 13 residues. The V end was cut by 4 bases, the J end by 6 bases, with 13 bases between. CDR1 and CDR2 (germline): MNHEY, SVGEGT. CDR3 residues: CASSSTWIVEQYF. In DNA, the CDR3 is TGTGCCAGCAGTTCTACCTGGATAGTCGAGCAGTACTTC.